These 30 T cell receptor beta chains share one sample of origin, sequenced in a study of blood T cell repertoires in COVID-19. Produced via immunoSEQ multiplex PCR; TCRdb's table is partial and in-frame only. This sample has some 220,000 clones, with roughly 80% found just once. Source material: peripheral blood. These receptors were obtained from a woman in her seventies with acute or convalescent COVID-19.

This clone is judged medium-sized. Other DNA variants within this sample encode the same CDR3. The CDR3: CATRGGNQPQHF. The DNA of the CDR3 is TGTGCCACCAGGGGAGGCAATCAGCCCCAGCATTTT. The rearrangement links TRBV15 to TRBJ1-5, with D uncertain. Germline CDR1 is LNHNV and CDR2 is YYDKDF (reference sequence). V lost 6 bases to trimming and J lost 2 bases, with 5 bases between them. CDR3 length: 12 amino acids.

The gene calls are TRBV19 and TRBJ2-7; D call uncertain. The CDR3 is 13 amino acids. Trimming pared 3 bases from V and 5 bases from J, leaving 11 bases between. Germline V gives CDR1 LNHDA, CDR2 SQIVND (reference sequence). CDR3 protein: CASSIKVRNEQYF. In DNA, the CDR3 is TGTGCCAGTAGTATCAAGGTGAGGAACGAGCAGTACTTC.

This clone is a singleton in its sample. This chain connects TRBV21-1 to TRBJ1-1. TRBV21-1 is an annotated pseudogene. This CDR3 is 14 amino acids long. The CDR3 region has the DNA TGTGCCAGCATCGAAACGGGGGAGAACACTGAAGCTTTCTTT. Translation: CASIETGENTEAFF.

The rearrangement links TRBV27 to TRBJ2-5, with D tentatively TRBD2 (5 bases). Trimming cost V 5 bases and J 2 bases, with 15 bases left between them. CDR3 size: 15 residues. Germline CDR1 reads MNHEY; CDR2 reads SMNVEV (reference sequence). CDR3 nucleotide sequence: TGTGCCAGCAGTATGACTTCACCGGGGCAAGAGACCCAGTACTTC. This codes for CASSMTSPGQETQYF.

The rearrangement joins TRBV27 to TRBJ2-7; the match to TRBD2 covers 13 bases. Germline V lookup: CDR1 MNHEY, CDR2 SMNVEV (reference sequence). Germline trimming cut 0 bases from V and 7 bases from J; bases unmatched to any gene: 3. The CDR3 is 15 amino acids. The chain's CDR3 is CASSLSGTSGVEQYF. CDR3 in DNA: TGTGCCAGCAGTTTATCGGGGACTAGCGGGGTAGAGCAGTACTTC.

This rearrangement joins TRBV7-9 to TRBJ2-7; TRBD1 matches 7 bases. CDR1 is SEHNR and CDR2 is FQNEAQ in the germline V gene (reference sequence). The CDR3 sequence is 13 residues long. The V segment lost 8 bases and the J segment 2 bases; nucleotides outside the gene matches: 6. CDR3 in amino acids: CASHGTATYEQYF. CDR3 DNA sequence: TGTGCCAGCCATGGGACAGCCACCTACGAGCAGTACTTC.

This clone was observed a few times. V and J are TRBV4-1 and TRBJ2-2; perhaps TRBD1 as D (5 bases). This CDR3 has 15 residues. Deletions cut 1 base from V and 7 bases from J, with 13 bases between. CDR1 and CDR2 (germline): MGHRA, YSYEKL. CDR3 sequence: CASSQGWGADGELFF. The CDR3 DNA is TGCGCCAGCAGCCAAGGGTGGGGCGCAGACGGGGAGCTGTTTTTT.

The chain employs TRBV15 and TRBJ1-6, with a tentative D call TRBD1 (5 bases). This CDR3 has 15 amino acids. The V end lost 2 bases, the J end lost 7 bases, and 12 bases lay between the germline ends. Germline V gene data show CDR1 as LNHNV and CDR2 as YYDKDF (reference sequence). CDR3 DNA: TGTGCCACCAGCAGACGCAGGGTAGGGAATTCACCCCTCCACTTT. Protein: CATSRRRVGNSPLHF.

The chain joins TRBV2 to TRBJ1-1; tentatively, D is TRBD1 (5 bases). CDR1 is SNHLY, CDR2 FYNNEI, per germline. The CDR3 runs 13 residues. Trimming stripped 5 bases from V and 5 bases from J, with 12 bases between. The CDR3 region is CASSFTGGTEAFF. The CDR3 DNA reads TGTGCCAGCAGTTTCACCGGGGGGACTGAAGCTTTCTTT.

The rearrangement links TRBV29-1 to TRBJ2-6; D is possibly TRBD1 (6 bases). The germline CDR1 and CDR2 sequences are SQVTM and ANQGSEA. V was shortened by 6 bases and J by 0 bases, with 12 bases between the two germline ends. The CDR3 loop spans 15 amino acids. CDR3 sequence: CSVPRDNSGANVLTF. The CDR3 coding sequence is TGCAGCGTCCCCAGGGACAACTCTGGGGCCAACGTCCTGACTTTC.

The chain is built from TRBV18 and TRBJ2-2, with TRBD1 identical over 7 bases. The V gene end was trimmed by 3 bases and the J gene end by 4 bases; junction bases not matched to a gene: 8. The germline gives CDR1 KGHSH, CDR2 LQKENI. The CDR3 length is 16 residues. The CDR3 bases are TGTGCCAGCTCACCGGGGGCAGGGGGATCCACCGGGGAGCTGTTTTTT. Its translation: CASSPGAGGSTGELFF.

CDR3 nucleotide sequence: TGTGCCAGCAGTTTTAGGTACAGGGGAGAAGGACAGCCCCAGCATTTT. It yields the protein CASSFRYRGEGQPQHF. V is TRBV6-5 and J is TRBJ1-5, with 7 bases fitting TRBD1. J was trimmed by 7 bases and V by 4 bases; bases with no gene match: 13. The CDR3 extends over 16 amino acids. CDR1 MNHEY and CDR2 SVGAGI come from the germline V gene.

The chain is built from TRBV19 and TRBJ2-2, with 7 bases that match TRBD1. There are 15 residues in the CDR3. The germline CDR1 and CDR2 sequences are LNHDA and SQIVND (reference sequence). V lost 4 bases and J lost 2; bases outside the gene matches: 4. DNA of the CDR3: TGTGCCAGTAGTAACCGGGACAGCAACACCGGGGAGCTGTTTTTT. This translates into CASSNRDSNTGELFF.

The sample holds a few counts of this clone. The chain uses TRBV2 and TRBJ2-5; TRBD1 agrees at 7 bases. There are 13 residues in the CDR3. After removal of 6 bases from V and 4 bases from J, the junction contained 5 bases not matched to a gene. Germline loops: CDR1 SNHLY, CDR2 FYNNEI. The CDR3 sequence: CASSFRQGETQYF. As DNA, the CDR3 is TGTGCCAGCAGCTTTAGACAGGGAGAGACCCAGTACTTC.

The chain carries TRBV6-1 and TRBJ2-3, with D perhaps TRBD2 (5 bases). The V gene's germline CDR1 is MNHNS and CDR2 SASEGT. The CDR3 is made up of 15 amino acids. Trimming stripped 3 bases from V and 2 bases from J, with 12 bases between. The CDR3 coding sequence is TGTGCCAGCAGTGATAGAGCTAGCCCCACAGATACGCAGTATTTT. Amino acid sequence: CASSDRASPTDTQYF.

The chain has TRBV5-1 and TRBJ2-3; D possibly corresponds to TRBD2 (6 bases). Germline CDR1 SGHRS, CDR2 YFSETQ. The CDR3 consists of 14 residues. Trimming took off 6 bases at V and 4 bases at J, with 15 bases between the two ends. Here the CDR3 DNA reads TGCGCCAGCAAACGTCTTTCGGGGGCAGATACGCAGTATTTT. Translating it yields CASKRLSGADTQYF.

The genes are TRBV7-9 and TRBJ2-2, with TRBD1 matching over 9 bases. The V segment lost 1 base and the J segment 6 bases; nucleotides outside the gene matches: 9. The germline gives CDR1 SEHNR, CDR2 FQNEAQ (reference sequence). This CDR3 is built from 17 residues. CDR3 residues: CASSLVVPGQGAGELFF. In DNA form, the CDR3 reads TGTGCCAGCAGCTTAGTGGTTCCGGGACAGGGAGCCGGGGAGCTGTTTTTT.

This clone appeared a single time. The genes are TRBV5-1 and TRBJ1-6, with no clear D. With 4 bases removed from V and 5 bases from J, the gap between germline ends came to 10 bases. The CDR3 runs 14 residues. Per germline, CDR1 SGHRS and CDR2 YFSETQ. For the CDR3, the DNA is TGCGCCAGCAGCCAAAACAGCCATAATTCACCCCTCCACTTT. Its translation: CASSQNSHNSPLHF.

This clone was picked up one time. V usage is TRBV5-8 and J usage is TRBJ2-3; 11 bases are shared with TRBD2. The CDR3 loop spans 15 amino acids. Germline V gives CDR1 SGHTS, CDR2 YDEGEE. V was clipped by 4 bases and J by 2 bases; unmatched bases: 3. CDR3 sequence (DNA): TGTGCCAGCAGCCCGGGACTAGCGGCCACAGATACGCAGTATTTT. Its protein is CASSPGLAATDTQYF.

The chain couples TRBV30 to TRBJ2-1, with 7 bases lining up with TRBD2. The V and J ends lost 4 bases and 4 bases, in that order; junction bases with no gene match: 7. The CDR3 covers 14 residues. Germline V gene sequence: CDR1 GTSNPN, CDR2 SVGIG (reference sequence). The CDR3: CAWMQRGFYNEQFF. The CDR3 region has the DNA TGTGCCTGGATGCAGCGGGGATTTTACAATGAGCAGTTCTTC.

V and J are TRBV6-1 and TRBJ1-5; a possible D gene is TRBD1 (6 bases). This CDR3 contains 16 residues. V was pared by 4 bases and J by 3 bases, with 16 bases between. Germline values: CDR1 MNHNS, CDR2 SASEGT. The CDR3 bases are TGTGCCAGCAGTGGCCAGACCGGGACAACCAATCAGCCCCAGCATTTT. Its translation: CASSGQTGTTNQPQHF.

V and J are TRBV19 and TRBJ1-5; 12 bases match TRBD1. V was pared by 11 bases and J by 6 bases, with 8 bases of the junction left unmatched. This CDR3 contains 14 residues. Germline CDR1 and CDR2: LNHDA and SQIVND (reference sequence). Here the CDR3 DNA reads TGTGCCGCGTCCGGGACAGGGGGCTCTCAGCCCCAGCATTTT. Translation gives CAASGTGGSQPQHF.

This chain connects TRBV7-7 to TRBJ1-2; D may be TRBD1 (5 bases). CDR1 is SSHAT and CDR2 is FNYEAQ in the germline V gene (reference sequence). The CDR3 spans 15 residues. V was clipped by 1 base and J by 3 bases, with 12 bases between them. The CDR3 region has the DNA TGTGCCAGCAGCTTAGGCATGGACAAGTACTATGGCTACACCTTC. Protein product: CASSLGMDKYYGYTF. The full variable domain, in which reference TRBV7-7 and TRBJ1-2 provide the parts outside the CDR3, is GAGVSQSPRYKVTKRGQDVTLRCDPISSHATLYWYQQALGQGPEFLTYFNYEAQPDKSGLPSDRFSAERPEGSISTLTIQRTEQRDSAMYRCASSLGMDKYYGYTFGSGTRLTVV.

The genes are TRBV19 and TRBJ2-3; tentative D call: TRBD1 (5 bases). Germline CDR1 is LNHDA and CDR2 is SQIVND (reference sequence). V lost 2 bases to trimming and J lost 0 bases, with 9 bases between them. CDR3 length equals 15 residues. In DNA, the CDR3 is TGTGCCAGTAGTATAAACAGGCCTAGCACAGATACGCAGTATTTT. The encoded protein is CASSINRPSTDTQYF.

This sequence joins TRBV6-1 and TRBJ2-5; D is unresolved. V shed 4 bases and J shed 2 bases, with 17 bases lying between them. The CDR3 has 16 amino acids. Looked up from germline, CDR1 is MNHNS and CDR2 is SASEGT. CDR3 bases: TGTGCCAGCAGTGTAGGTAGCTCAACTATACAAGAGACCCAGTACTTC. It encodes CASSVGSSTIQETQYF.

V and J are TRBV5-4 and TRBJ2-1; 10 nucleotides match TRBD2. The CDR3 totals 16 residues. Germline values: CDR1 SGHNT, CDR2 YYREEE (reference sequence). Germline trimming cut 2 bases from V and 5 bases from J; bases unmatched to any gene: 7. CDR3 residues: CASSLAGGAQDNEQFF. In DNA form, the CDR3 reads TGTGCCAGCAGCTTAGCGGGGGGGGCCCAGGACAATGAGCAGTTCTTC. Full variable domain (missing parts from reference TRBV5-4 and TRBJ2-1): ETGVTQSPTHLIKTRGQQVTLRCSSQSGHNTVSWYQQALGQGPQFIFQYYREEENGRGNFPPRFSGLQFPNYSSELNVNALELDDSALYLCASSLAGGAQDNEQFFGPGTRLTVL.

This clone was detected once. The chain joins TRBV3-1 (or the pseudogene TRBV3-2) to TRBJ2-6, with unresolved D. CDR3 length equals 12 residues. V was cut by 8 bases and J by 1 base, with 3 bases left in between. Germline V gene lookup returns CDR1 LGHDT and CDR2 YNNKEL (reference sequence). The CDR3 spells CASQSGANVLTF. The CDR3 bases are TGTGCCAGCCAATCTGGGGCCAACGTCCTGACTTTC.

This clone was picked up one time. A much bigger clone sits one base away, suggesting this may be a read error. Within the sample, other DNA sequences also encode this same CDR3. The chain links TRBV5-5 to TRBJ1-5; D may be TRBD1 (6 bases). The CDR3 consists of 16 residues. The germline V gene encodes CDR1 SGHKS and CDR2 YYEKEE (reference sequence). The CDR3 DNA reads as TGTGCCAGCAGCCGAGTTACACAGGGAAATAATCAGCCTCAGCATTTT. This codes for CASSRVTQGNNQPQHF.

CDR3: CATGRGETQYF. For the CDR3, the DNA is TGTGCCACCGGGAGAGGAGAGACCCAGTACTTC. V and J are TRBV2 and TRBJ2-5; a possible D gene is TRBD2 (6 bases). The V gene's germline CDR1 is SNHLY and CDR2 FYNNEI. V was clipped by 10 bases and J by 4 bases, with 10 bases between them. The CDR3 sequence is 11 residues long.

V gene TRBV3-1 (or the pseudogene TRBV3-2) combines with J gene TRBJ2-3; 9 positions match TRBD1. In germline, CDR1 is LGHDT, CDR2 YNNKEL (reference sequence). The CDR3 runs 15 residues. J was trimmed by 4 bases and V by 6 bases; bases with no gene match: 8. The CDR3 protein is CASSQPGQGSDTQYF. CDR3 DNA: TGTGCCAGCAGTCAACCGGGACAGGGCTCAGATACGCAGTATTTT.